This note documents a single T cell receptor beta chain sequence. The antigen remains unidentified. Amplified regions were TCR beta CDR3 sequences from RNA transcripts. First-round RT-PCR of the TCR CDR3 relied on the HTBI primer set. One entry per CDR3 protein, called by TCRdb with MiXCR from the multiplex PCR reads. The table records approximately 400,000 distinct CDR3 sequences, about 16% of them present only once. The PBMCs studied were ones that came from 10 ml fresh peripheral blood. This entry comes from a study of T cells in Graves' hyperthyroidism and ophthalmopathy. Background on the study: Any treatment followed the collection of peripheral blood at initial diagnosis. Study findings and constraints: Expanded thyroid clonotypes (above 0.001) were mostly also found in blood.

V dropped 6 bases and J dropped 6 bases, with 16 bases sitting between them. The CDR3 runs to 14 residues. CDR1 is MDHEN, CDR2 SYDVKM, per germline. Material: blood. The receptor comes from a young woman with Graves' hyperthyroidism. The chain links TRBV28 to TRBJ2-3, with D unclear. The CDR3 DNA reads TGTGCCAGCAGGAAAAGGCTTCTGGGGGATACGCAGTATTTT. It translates to CASRKRLLGDTQYF.